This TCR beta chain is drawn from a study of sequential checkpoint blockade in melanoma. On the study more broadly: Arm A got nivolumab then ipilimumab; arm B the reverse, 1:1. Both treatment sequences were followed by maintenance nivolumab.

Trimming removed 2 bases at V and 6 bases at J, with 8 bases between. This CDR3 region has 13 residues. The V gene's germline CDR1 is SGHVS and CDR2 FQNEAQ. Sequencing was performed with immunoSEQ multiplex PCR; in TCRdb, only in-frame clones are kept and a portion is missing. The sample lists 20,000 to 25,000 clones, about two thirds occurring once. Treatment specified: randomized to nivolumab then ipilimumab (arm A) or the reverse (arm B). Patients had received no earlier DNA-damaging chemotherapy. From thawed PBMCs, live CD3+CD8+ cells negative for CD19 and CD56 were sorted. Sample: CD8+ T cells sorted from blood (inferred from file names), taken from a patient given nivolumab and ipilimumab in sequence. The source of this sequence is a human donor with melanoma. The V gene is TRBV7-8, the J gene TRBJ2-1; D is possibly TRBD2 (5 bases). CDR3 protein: CASSLYAGNEQFF. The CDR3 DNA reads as TGTGCCAGCAGCTTATATGCGGGCAATGAGCAGTTCTTC.